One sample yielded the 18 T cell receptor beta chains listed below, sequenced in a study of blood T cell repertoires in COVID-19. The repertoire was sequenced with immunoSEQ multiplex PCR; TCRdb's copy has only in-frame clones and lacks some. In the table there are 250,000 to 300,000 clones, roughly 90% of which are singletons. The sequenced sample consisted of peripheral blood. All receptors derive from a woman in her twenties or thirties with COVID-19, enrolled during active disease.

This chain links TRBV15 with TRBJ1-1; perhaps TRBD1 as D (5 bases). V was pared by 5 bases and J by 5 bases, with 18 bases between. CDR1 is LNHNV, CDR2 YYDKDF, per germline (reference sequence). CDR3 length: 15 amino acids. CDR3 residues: CATSAQEGLGTEAFF. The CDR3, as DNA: TGTGCCACCAGCGCCCAGGAGGGGTTAGGAACTGAAGCTTTCTTT.

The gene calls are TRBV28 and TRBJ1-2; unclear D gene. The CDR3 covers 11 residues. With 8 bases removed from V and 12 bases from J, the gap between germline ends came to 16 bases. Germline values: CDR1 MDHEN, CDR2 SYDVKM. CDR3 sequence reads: CASGSAGKHTF. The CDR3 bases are TGTGCCAGCGGGTCGGCGGGAAAGCACACCTTC.

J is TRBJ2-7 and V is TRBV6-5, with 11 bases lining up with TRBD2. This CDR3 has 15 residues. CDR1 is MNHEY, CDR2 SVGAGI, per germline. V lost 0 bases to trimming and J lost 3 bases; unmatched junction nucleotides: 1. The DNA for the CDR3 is TGTGCCAGCAGTTACTCCGGACTAGCGGGCTACGAGCAGTACTTC. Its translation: CASSYSGLAGYEQYF.

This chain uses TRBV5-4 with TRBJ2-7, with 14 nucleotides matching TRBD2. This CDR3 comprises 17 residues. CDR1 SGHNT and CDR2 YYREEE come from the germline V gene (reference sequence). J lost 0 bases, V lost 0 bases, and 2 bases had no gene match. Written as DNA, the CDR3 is TGTGCCAGCAGCTTGGAGGGACTAGCGGGAGTCTCCTACGAGCAGTACTTC. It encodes CASSLEGLAGVSYEQYF.

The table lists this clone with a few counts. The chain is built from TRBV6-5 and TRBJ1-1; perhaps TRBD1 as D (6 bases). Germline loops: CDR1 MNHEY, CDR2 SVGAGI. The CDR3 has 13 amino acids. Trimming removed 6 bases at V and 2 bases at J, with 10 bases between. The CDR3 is CASREDSNTEAFF. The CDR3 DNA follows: TGTGCCAGCAGGGAGGACAGTAACACTGAAGCTTTCTTT.

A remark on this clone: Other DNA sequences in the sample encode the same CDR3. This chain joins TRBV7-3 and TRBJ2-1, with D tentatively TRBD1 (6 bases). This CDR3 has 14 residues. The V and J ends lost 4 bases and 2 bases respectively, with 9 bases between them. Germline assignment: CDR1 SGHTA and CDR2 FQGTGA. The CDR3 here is CASSSSGAYNEQFF. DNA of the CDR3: TGTGCCAGCAGCTCGTCAGGGGCCTACAATGAGCAGTTCTTC. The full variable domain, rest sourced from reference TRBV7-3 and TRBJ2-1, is GAGVSQTPSNKVTEKGKYVELRCDPISGHTALYWYRQSLGQGPEFLIYFQGTGAADDSGLPNDRFFAVRPEGSVSTLKIQRTERGDSAVYLCASSSSGAYNEQFFGPGTRLTVL.

DNA of the CDR3: TGCGCCAGCAGCGGAGTCGGGACAGGTAGGAACACTGAAGCTTTCTTT. This translates into CASSGVGTGRNTEAFF. The rearrangement links TRBV10-2 to TRBJ1-1, with 8 bases identical to TRBD1. This CDR3 has 16 amino acids. Unmatched junction bases numbered 10, after V lost 6 bases and J lost 1 base. Per germline, CDR1 WSHSY and CDR2 SAAADI.

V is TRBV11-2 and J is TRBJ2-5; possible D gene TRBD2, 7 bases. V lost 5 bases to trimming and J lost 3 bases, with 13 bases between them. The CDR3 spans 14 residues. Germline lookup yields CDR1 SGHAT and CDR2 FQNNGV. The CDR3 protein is CASSRRGGKETQYF. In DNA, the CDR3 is TGTGCCAGCAGCCGGAGGGGGGGCAAAGAGACCCAGTACTTC.

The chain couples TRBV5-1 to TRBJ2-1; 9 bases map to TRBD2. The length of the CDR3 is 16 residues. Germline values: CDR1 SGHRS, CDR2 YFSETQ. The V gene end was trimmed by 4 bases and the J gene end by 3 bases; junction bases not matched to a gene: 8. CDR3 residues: CASSPLPTSGYNEQFF. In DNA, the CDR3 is TGCGCCAGCAGCCCTTTACCGACTAGCGGCTACAATGAGCAGTTCTTC.

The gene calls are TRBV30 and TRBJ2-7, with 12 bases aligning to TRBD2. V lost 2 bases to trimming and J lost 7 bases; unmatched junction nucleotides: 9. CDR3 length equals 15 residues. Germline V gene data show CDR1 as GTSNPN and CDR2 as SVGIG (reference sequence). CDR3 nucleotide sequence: TGTGCCTGGAGTCCCCTGACTAGCGGGAGAAGGGAGCAGTACTTC. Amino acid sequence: CAWSPLTSGRREQYF.

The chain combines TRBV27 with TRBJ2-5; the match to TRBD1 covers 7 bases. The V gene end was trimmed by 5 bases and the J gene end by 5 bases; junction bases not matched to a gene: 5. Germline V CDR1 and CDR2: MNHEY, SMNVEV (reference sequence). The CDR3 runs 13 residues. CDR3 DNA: TGTGCCAGCAGTCTCGGACAGGCGGAGACCCAGTACTTC. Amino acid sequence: CASSLGQAETQYF.

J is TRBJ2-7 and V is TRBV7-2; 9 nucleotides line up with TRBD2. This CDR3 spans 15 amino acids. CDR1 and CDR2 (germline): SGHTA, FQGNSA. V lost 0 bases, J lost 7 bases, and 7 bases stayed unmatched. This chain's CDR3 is CASSLARASGKEQYF. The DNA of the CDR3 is TGTGCCAGCAGCTTAGCAAGGGCTAGCGGGAAGGAGCAGTACTTC.

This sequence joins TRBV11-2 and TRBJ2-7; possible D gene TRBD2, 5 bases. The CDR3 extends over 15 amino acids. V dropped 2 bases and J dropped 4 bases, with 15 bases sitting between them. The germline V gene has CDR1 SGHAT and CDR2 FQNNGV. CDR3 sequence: CASSLTSDSIYEQYF. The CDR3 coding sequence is TGTGCCAGCAGCTTAACATCGGACTCCATTTACGAGCAGTACTTC.

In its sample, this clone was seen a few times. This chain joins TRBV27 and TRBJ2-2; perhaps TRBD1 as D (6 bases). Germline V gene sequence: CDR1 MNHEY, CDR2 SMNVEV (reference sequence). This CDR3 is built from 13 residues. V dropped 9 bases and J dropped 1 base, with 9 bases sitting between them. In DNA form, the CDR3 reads TGTGCCAGTAGACAGGAGAACACCGGGGAGCTGTTTTTT. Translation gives CASRQENTGELFF.

Here the CDR3 reads CASSNLGARSYEQYF. The CDR3 DNA reads as TGTGCCAGCAGCAACCTGGGGGCCCGGTCCTACGAGCAGTACTTC. V gene TRBV7-2 combines with J gene TRBJ2-7, with a possible D match to TRBD1 (6 bases). The CDR3 consists of 15 residues. Germline loops: CDR1 SGHTA, CDR2 FQGNSA. V was pared by 5 bases and J by 1 base, with 15 bases between.

Here the CDR3 reads CASSLQLTGYEQYF. DNA of the CDR3: TGTGCCAGCAGCTTACAATTGACAGGCTACGAGCAGTACTTC. This chain links TRBV7-8 with TRBJ2-7; the D gene is possibly TRBD1 (6 bases). The CDR3 covers 14 residues. Germline CDR1 and CDR2: SGHVS and FQNEAQ. The V and J ends lost 2 bases and 3 bases respectively, with 11 bases between them.

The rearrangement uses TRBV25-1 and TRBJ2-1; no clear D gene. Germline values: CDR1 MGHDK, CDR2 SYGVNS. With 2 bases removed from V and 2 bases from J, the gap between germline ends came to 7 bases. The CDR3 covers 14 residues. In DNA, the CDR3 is TGTGCCAGCAGTGAAGCGGTAGCCTACAATGAGCAGTTCTTC. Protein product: CASSEAVAYNEQFF.

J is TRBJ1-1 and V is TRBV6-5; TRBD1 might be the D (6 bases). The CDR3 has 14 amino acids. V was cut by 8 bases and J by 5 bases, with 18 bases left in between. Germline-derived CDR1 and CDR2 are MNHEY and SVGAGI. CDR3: CASLQDPGQTEAFF. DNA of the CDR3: TGTGCCAGCCTCCAGGACCCAGGACAGACTGAAGCTTTCTTT.